The rows below give T cell receptor beta chains drawn from one sample of a study of shared clonotypes between healthy human individuals. The repertoire was sequenced with immunoSEQ multiplex PCR; TCRdb's copy has only in-frame clones and lacks some. The sample shows over 950,000 clones, 60% to 85% of them seen only once. Sequences were obtained from memory CD4+ T cells from PBMCs. The receptors originated from a man younger than 35 in good health. Some clones in this sample may be carry-over from other donors' samples. CDR3s include the opening cysteine and the closing phenylalanine or tryptophan. Each record gives: J gene, clone size, D gene, V gene, CDR3 protein, CDR3 DNA. The D gene is left open where the match is weak. The size of a clone is reported for some rows only, either as once, few or many, or as a class for expanded clones.

>TRBJ2-1|-|TRBD2|TRBV2
CASSTSGVEQFF
TGTGCCAGCAGTACTAGCGGTGTCGAGCAGTTCTTC
>TRBJ1-5|few|-|TRBV30
CAWSDRVGNQPQHF
TGTGCCTGGAGTGATAGGGTAGGCAATCAGCCCCAGCATTTT
>TRBJ2-3|-|-|TRBV7-3
CASSLGSGYADTQYF
TGTGCCAGCAGCTTAGGGTCAGGGTATGCAGATACGCAGTATTTT
>TRBJ2-1|-|TRBD2|TRBV28
CASRPWSGNSYNEQFF
TGTGCCAGCAGGCCATGGAGCGGGAACTCCTACAATGAGCAGTTCTTC
>TRBJ2-5|-|TRBD2|TRBV7-9
CASSSLAGGRQGETQYF
TGTGCCAGCAGCTCACTAGCGGGAGGGCGTCAGGGTGAGACCCAGTACTTC
>TRBJ2-7|few|TRBD2|TRBV7-9
CASSLGPGLAGESQYF
TGTGCCAGCAGCTTAGGACCGGGACTAGCGGGAGAGTCGCAGTACTTC
>TRBJ1-2|-|-|TRBV30
CAWSVRGSSGYTF
TGTGCCTGGAGTGTACGAGGCTCCTCTGGCTACACCTTC
>TRBJ2-1|-|TRBD1|TRBV6-5
CASRPGQADLGEQFF
TGTGCCAGCAGACCTGGACAGGCCGATCTGGGTGAGCAGTTCTTC
>TRBJ1-2|-|-|TRBV9
CASSPGSVGYQYYGYTF
TGTGCCAGCAGCCCCGGGTCGGTGGGATATCAATACTATGGCTACACCTTC
>TRBJ2-7|-|-|TRBV15
CATSSYLFDSSYEQYF
TGTGCCACCAGCAGTTATCTCTTTGATAGCTCCTACGAGCAGTACTTC
>TRBJ2-2|-|TRBD1|TRBV9
CASSLTGDSGELFF
TGTGCCAGCAGCCTGACAGGGGATAGCGGGGAGCTGTTTTTT
>TRBJ2-7|-|-|TRBV7-2
CASSLDSGEQYF
TGTGCCAGCAGCTTAGATTCGGGTGAGCAGTACTTC
>TRBJ1-1|once|-|TRBV5-1
CASSLPLGERAEAFF
TGCGCCAGCAGCTTGCCCCTGGGGGAAAGGGCTGAAGCTTTCTTT
>TRBJ1-2|-|TRBD1|TRBV9
CASSEGMGQGANYGYTF
TGTGCCAGCAGCGAAGGGATGGGACAGGGAGCTAACTATGGCTACACCTTC
>TRBJ2-5|few|-|TRBV5-1
CASSLMGRETQYF
TGCGCCAGCAGCTTGATGGGCCGGGAGACCCAGTACTTC
>TRBJ1-1|-|-|TRBV6-5
CASSYGGGMGTEAFF
TGTGCCAGCAGTTACGGGGGAGGGATGGGCACTGAAGCTTTCTTT
>TRBJ2-2|-|TRBD2|TRBV5-1
CASSLRTSGDTGELFF
TGCGCCAGCAGCCTACGGACTAGCGGGGACACCGGGGAGCTGTTTTTT
>TRBJ1-5|once|-|TRBV5-8
CASSLDGSGVPQHF
TGTGCCAGCAGCTTGGATGGGTCGGGGGTGCCCCAGCATTTT
>TRBJ2-1|-|TRBD2|TRBV5-1
CASSLPGLAGGGINEQFF
TGCGCCAGCAGCCTCCCGGGACTAGCGGGAGGCGGAATAAATGAGCAGTTCTTC
>TRBJ2-7|-|TRBD2|TRBV27
CASKLAGGVEQYF
TGTGCCAGCAAGCTAGCGGGAGGGGTCGAGCAGTACTTC
>TRBJ1-5|-|-|TRBV2
CASRDSNQPQHF
TGTGCCAGCAGGGACAGCAATCAGCCCCAGCATTTT